This TCR beta chain appears in the sequencing data of a study of neurological immune-mediated disorders. This clonotype was recorded a few times. A clone one base away is much larger, so this may be a read error. TCRdb reprocessed the 5' RACE reads via MiXCR and lists one record per CDR3 protein. The sample includes about 40,000 distinct CDR3 sequences, over 2% of them seen just once. This sequence was found in a man aged 45 to 65 with multiple sclerosis. Sequencing was carried out using PBMCs.

The chain's CDR3 is CASRQVEVAFF. As DNA, the CDR3 is TGTGCCAGCAGACAAGTAGAAGTAGCTTTCTTT. The V and J genes are TRBV4-2 and TRBJ1-1; no clear D. Germline CDR1 is LGHNA and CDR2 is YNFKEQ. The CDR3 extends over 11 amino acids.